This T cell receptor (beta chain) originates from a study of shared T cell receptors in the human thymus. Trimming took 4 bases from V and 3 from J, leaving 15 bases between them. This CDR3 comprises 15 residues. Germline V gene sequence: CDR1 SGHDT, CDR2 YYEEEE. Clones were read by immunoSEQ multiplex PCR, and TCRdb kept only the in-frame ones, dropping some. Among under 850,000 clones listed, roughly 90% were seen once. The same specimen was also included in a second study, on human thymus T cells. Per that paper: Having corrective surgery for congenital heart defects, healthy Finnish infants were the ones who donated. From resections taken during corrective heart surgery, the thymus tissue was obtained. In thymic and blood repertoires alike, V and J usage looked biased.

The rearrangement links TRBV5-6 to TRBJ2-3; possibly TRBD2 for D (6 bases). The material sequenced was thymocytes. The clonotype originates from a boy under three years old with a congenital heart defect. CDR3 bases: TGTGCCAGCAGCCCCCAGGGAGGAGGAACAGATACGCAGTATTTT. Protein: CASSPQGGGTDTQYF.